The present TCR beta chain was sequenced within a study of blood T cell repertoires in COVID-19. Study in general: Researchers got acute and convalescent COVID-19 samples from the United States, Italy and Spain.

In the authors' methods: Using reference gene primer amplification, nucleated cell counts were estimated. The protocol was immunoSEQ multiplex PCR, while the TCRdb copy is restricted to in-frame clones and leaves out a portion. V and J calls and clone size are given by that table; D and trimming were obtained from the DNA. The profile shows 350,000 to 450,000 clones, around 89% of them singletons. The trim removed 3 bases at V and 3 bases at J, leaving 4 bases unmatched. This CDR3 is built from 15 residues. Germline V gene lookup returns CDR1 MNHNS and CDR2 SASEGT. The sample taken for sequencing was peripheral blood. This rearrangement joins TRBV6-1 to TRBJ2-1; 8 bases match TRBD1. The receptor comes from a man in his forties with acute or convalescent COVID-19. The CDR3: CASSEDRALYNEQFF. CDR3 sequence (DNA): TGTGCCAGCAGTGAGGACAGGGCCCTCTACAATGAGCAGTTCTTC.